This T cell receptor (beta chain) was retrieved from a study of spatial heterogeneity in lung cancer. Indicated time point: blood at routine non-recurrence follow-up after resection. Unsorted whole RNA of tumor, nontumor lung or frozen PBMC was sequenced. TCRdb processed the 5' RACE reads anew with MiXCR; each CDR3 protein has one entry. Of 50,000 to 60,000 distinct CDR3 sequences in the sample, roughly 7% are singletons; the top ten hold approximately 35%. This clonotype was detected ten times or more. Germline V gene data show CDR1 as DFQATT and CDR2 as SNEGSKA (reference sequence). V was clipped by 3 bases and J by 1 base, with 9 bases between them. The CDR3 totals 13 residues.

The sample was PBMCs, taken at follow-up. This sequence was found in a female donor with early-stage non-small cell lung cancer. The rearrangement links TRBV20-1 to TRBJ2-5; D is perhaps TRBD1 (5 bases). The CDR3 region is CSASIRAQETQYF. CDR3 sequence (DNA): TGCAGTGCTAGTATCAGGGCCCAAGAGACCCAGTACTTC.